The next 32 T cell receptor beta chains were all read from a single sample in a study of identical twins. Each CDR3 protein is one row after TCRdb ran MiXCR on the 5' RACE reads. The data hold over 250,000 distinct CDR3 sequences, with 9.5% observed a single time. The same specimen was also included in a second study, on yellow fever vaccine responses in identical twins.

The sample comprised CD8+ T cells sorted from blood. The receptor source for this set is a woman between 18 and 29 years old in good health.

This clonotype has more than one count but fewer than ten. This chain connects TRBV7-6 to TRBJ2-7; D is undetermined. The CDR3 covers 13 residues. The germline V gene encodes CDR1 SGHVS and CDR2 FNYEAQ. The V and J ends lost 3 bases and 0 bases respectively, with 6 bases between them. In DNA, the CDR3 is TGTGCCAGCAGCTTCTCAACCTCCTACGAGCAGTACTTC. Encoded protein: CASSFSTSYEQYF.

The V gene is TRBV6-5, the J gene TRBJ2-1; maybe TRBD1 (5 bases). Looked up from germline, CDR1 is MNHEY and CDR2 is SVGAGI. Deletions cut 0 bases from V and 8 bases from J, with 17 bases between. The CDR3 has 16 amino acids. CDR3 loop: CASSYSTVAGYDEQFF. CDR3 nucleotides: TGTGCCAGCAGTTACTCGACGGTGGCAGGGTATGATGAGCAGTTCTTC.

This clonotype has at least ten counts. This chain links TRBV3-1 with TRBJ2-1, with TRBD2 matching 9 bases. Germline assignment: CDR1 LGHDT and CDR2 YNNKEL (reference sequence). J was trimmed by 5 bases and V by 4 bases; bases with no gene match: 3. This CDR3 is 14 amino acids long. The CDR3 DNA follows: TGTGCCAGCAGCCCTAGCGGGGTACACAATGAGCAGTTCTTC. Residues: CASSPSGVHNEQFF.

The V and J genes are TRBV11-1 and TRBJ2-2; 11 bases are a match to TRBD2. Germline V gene sequence: CDR1 SGHAT, CDR2 FQDESV (reference sequence). The CDR3 has 19 residues. With V trimmed by 1 base and J by 2 bases, 9 bases remained unmatched. The CDR3 bases are TGTGCCAGCAGCTTAGGACTAGCGGGACCCCTTGCTAACACCGGGGAGCTGTTTTTT. As protein: CASSLGLAGPLANTGELFF.

The gene calls are TRBV4-1 and TRBJ2-7; D possibly corresponds to TRBD2 (5 bases). This CDR3 contains 14 residues. Germline-derived CDR1 and CDR2 are MGHRA and YSYEKL. The ends were cut back, 4 bases at V and 2 bases at J, with 12 bases in the middle. The DNA of the CDR3 is TGCGCCAGCAGCCCTAGCCCAAAAACCTACGAGCAGTACTTC. It translates to CASSPSPKTYEQYF.

This clonotype was counted at least ten times. V gene TRBV20-1 combines with J gene TRBJ2-5; TRBD2 aligns across 9 bases. Trimming took 0 bases from V and 5 from J; bases not matched to a gene: 7. This CDR3 is built from 15 residues. The germline gives CDR1 DFQATT, CDR2 SNEGSKA (reference sequence). CDR3 sequence reads: CSARDGGRAWETQYF. Written as DNA, the CDR3 is TGCAGTGCTAGAGATGGCGGGAGGGCCTGGGAGACCCAGTACTTC.

Many counts were recorded for this clonotype. The rearrangement joins TRBV29-1 to TRBJ2-7; TRBD1 matches 10 bases. The CDR3 length is 12 residues. CDR1 is SQVTM, CDR2 ANQGSEA, per germline. The ends lost 6 bases at V and 3 bases at J; junction bases unmatched: 2. CDR3 loop: CSVRDRGYEQYF. The CDR3 DNA reads TGCAGCGTAAGGGACAGGGGCTACGAGCAGTACTTC.

The rearrangement uses TRBV2 and TRBJ2-1; no definite D call. Trimming removed 8 bases at V and 5 bases at J, with 16 bases between. The germline gives CDR1 SNHLY, CDR2 FYNNEI. The CDR3 is 14 residues long. The CDR3 loop is CASESPETHNEQFF. The CDR3 DNA reads as TGTGCCAGCGAGAGTCCGGAAACACACAATGAGCAGTTCTTC.

The rearrangement joins TRBV2 to TRBJ1-3; unclear D gene. The germline V gene has CDR1 SNHLY and CDR2 FYNNEI. The CDR3 runs to 13 residues. V shed 4 bases and J shed 3 bases, with 7 bases lying between them. DNA of the CDR3: TGTGCCAGCAGTGCGGCGAATGGAAACACCATATATTTT. It yields the protein CASSAANGNTIYF.

This clonotype was recorded at least ten times. V and J are TRBV29-1 and TRBJ2-7, with a tentative D call TRBD1 (6 bases). Per the germline V gene, CDR1 is SQVTM and CDR2 is ANQGSEA. V lost 6 bases and J lost 1, with 10 bases in between. This CDR3 comprises 12 residues. The CDR3 region is CSVDTGSYEQYF. As DNA, the CDR3 is TGCAGCGTAGATACAGGGTCCTACGAGCAGTACTTC.

This clonotype appeared many times. J is TRBJ2-1 and V is TRBV28, with D possibly matching TRBD1 (6 bases). Per germline, CDR1 MDHEN and CDR2 SYDVKM. There are 15 residues in the CDR3. Trimming removed 11 bases at V and 3 bases at J, with 20 bases between. CDR3 DNA sequence: TGTGCCTCCGAACCGGGGCAGGGGCTCTACAATGAGCAGTTCTTC. It codes for CASEPGQGLYNEQFF. Using reference TRBV28 and TRBJ2-1 for the parts outside the CDR3, the full variable domain is DVKVTQSSRYLVKRTGEKVFLECVQDMDHENMFWYRQDPGLGLRLIYFSYDVKMKEKGDIPEGYSVSREKKERFSLILESASTNQTSMYLCASEPGQGLYNEQFFGPGTRLTVL.

This clonotype was recorded many times. The J gene is TRBJ1-2, the V gene TRBV11-2; D ambiguous. CDR3 length: 14 residues. Trimming took 1 base from V and 10 from J, leaving 16 bases between them. Germline assignment: CDR1 SGHAT and CDR2 FQNNGV. CDR3 DNA sequence: TGTGCCAGCAGCTTAGGGATTGGGATTGACCACTACACCTTC. This encodes CASSLGIGIDHYTF.

V is TRBV29-1 and J is TRBJ2-5; 7 bases line up with TRBD1. V was clipped by 7 bases and J by 3 bases; unmatched bases: 8. Germline CDR1 and CDR2: SQVTM and ANQGSEA. The CDR3 loop spans 13 amino acids. CDR3 coding DNA: TGCAGCGCAGAGGGACAGAACGAAGAGACCCAGTACTTC. Protein: CSAEGQNEETQYF.

The chain links TRBV6-2 or TRBV6-3 to TRBJ2-2, with TRBD1 matching 7 bases. J gave up 3 bases and V 7 bases, and 8 bases lay outside the gene matches. Germline values: CDR1 MNHEY, CDR2 SVGEGT. The CDR3 loop spans 15 amino acids. CDR3 region: CASTLRDSHTGELFF. In DNA, the CDR3 is TGTGCCAGCACTCTCCGGGACAGTCACACCGGGGAGCTGTTTTTT.

This clonotype was picked up many times. The chain links TRBV11-2 to TRBJ2-3; TRBD1 is a possible D gene (6 bases). Germline V gives CDR1 SGHAT, CDR2 FQNNGV. This CDR3 is 12 amino acids long. The V end lost 5 bases, the J end lost 4 bases, and 7 bases lay between the germline ends. CDR3 residues: CASSPGADTQYF. CDR3 sequence (DNA): TGTGCCAGCAGCCCAGGGGCAGATACGCAGTATTTT.

At least ten counts were recorded for this clonotype. The chain joins TRBV7-9 to TRBJ2-3, with 9 bases that match TRBD1. Germline V CDR1 and CDR2: SEHNR, FQNEAQ (reference sequence). The CDR3 is 15 residues long. Trimming cost V 3 bases and J 1 base; bases outside gene matches: 2. The CDR3 DNA sequence: TGTGCCAGCAGCTTCCGGGACAGGGGCACAGATACGCAGTATTTT. Amino acids: CASSFRDRGTDTQYF.

This chain uses TRBV20-1 with TRBJ2-1; 9 bases map to TRBD2. The germline gives CDR1 DFQATT, CDR2 SNEGSKA (reference sequence). There are 15 residues in the CDR3. V shed 0 bases and J 3 bases; nucleotides not matched to a gene: 3. The CDR3 nucleotides read TGCAGTGCTAGAGATATGCGGGAGGGCTACAATGAGCAGTTCTTC. Its translation: CSARDMREGYNEQFF.

The chain joins TRBV28 to TRBJ2-4, with D tentatively TRBD2 (6 bases). The CDR3 runs to 21 residues. Deletions cut 5 bases from V and 0 bases from J, with 29 bases between. Germline CDR1 and CDR2: MDHEN and SYDVKM. CDR3 protein: CASSRPQSGLGRTLAKNIQYF. As DNA, the CDR3 is TGTGCCAGCAGTCGACCCCAAAGCGGTTTAGGGAGGACCCTAGCCAAAAACATTCAGTACTTC. The variable domain in full, with the rest retrieved from reference TRBV28 and TRBJ2-4, is DVKVTQSSRYLVKRTGEKVFLECVQDMDHENMFWYRQDPGLGLRLIYFSYDVKMKEKGDIPEGYSVSREKKERFSLILESASTNQTSMYLCASSRPQSGLGRTLAKNIQYFGAGTRLSVL.

This chain links TRBV6-1 with TRBJ2-3; 8 bases agree with TRBD1. This CDR3 region has 15 residues. V lost 5 bases to trimming and J lost 4 bases; unmatched junction nucleotides: 8. The germline V gene has CDR1 MNHNS and CDR2 SASEGT. CDR3 amino acids: CASSTPGTGADTQYF. CDR3 DNA sequence: TGTGCCAGCAGTACCCCCGGGACAGGTGCAGATACGCAGTATTTT.

The chain links TRBV20-1 to TRBJ2-1; D possibly corresponds to TRBD2 (5 bases). CDR1 and CDR2 from the germline V gene are DFQATT and SNEGSKA (reference sequence). The CDR3 spans 15 residues. V was pared by 0 bases and J by 1 base, with 10 bases between. CDR3 region: CSARDGGLSYNEQFF. CDR3 nucleotide sequence: TGCAGTGCTAGAGATGGAGGATTATCCTACAATGAGCAGTTCTTC.

J is TRBJ2-1 and V is TRBV11-2; D call uncertain. CDR1 is SGHAT, CDR2 FQNNGV, per germline. Trimming removed 1 base from V and 9 bases from J, with 10 bases in between. The CDR3 runs to 13 residues. The CDR3 reads CASSLGRYVEQFF. In DNA form, the CDR3 reads TGTGCCAGCAGCTTAGGTCGGTATGTTGAGCAGTTCTTC.

The sample holds a few counts of this clonotype. This chain uses TRBV20-1 with TRBJ1-1, with D possibly TRBD1 on 6 matching bases. Germline V gene sequence: CDR1 DFQATT, CDR2 SNEGSKA (reference sequence). Trimming cost V 3 bases and J 5 bases, with 16 bases left between them. This CDR3 region has 14 residues. The DNA for the CDR3 is TGCAGTGCTAGTGAGGTCAGGGGTTGGACTGAAGCTTTCTTT. This sequence encodes CSASEVRGWTEAFF.

This clonotype was observed a single time. The rearrangement joins TRBV27 to TRBJ1-2; D uncertain. The germline V gene encodes CDR1 MNHEY and CDR2 SMNVEV (reference sequence). With 4 bases removed from V and 0 bases from J, the gap between germline ends came to 9 bases. The CDR3 covers 14 residues. This chain's CDR3 is CASSSTLANYGYTF. The CDR3 DNA sequence: TGTGCCAGCAGTTCTACGCTGGCTAACTATGGCTACACCTTC.

This clonotype was counted between two and nine times. The chain combines TRBV19 with TRBJ2-1; D remains ambiguous. V gave up 1 base and J gave up 8 bases, with 15 bases separating them. Germline V lookup: CDR1 LNHDA, CDR2 SQIVND (reference sequence). The CDR3 consists of 15 residues. The CDR3 is CASSIGQTGEYEQFF. Written as DNA, the CDR3 is TGTGCCAGTAGTATAGGTCAAACTGGAGAGTATGAGCAGTTCTTC. Complete variable domain (other parts from reference TRBV19 and TRBJ2-1): DGGITQSPKYLFRKEGQNVTLSCEQNLNHDAMYWYRQDPGQGLRLIYYSQIVNDFQKGDIAEGYSVSREKKESFPLTVTSAQKNPTAFYLCASSIGQTGEYEQFFGPGTRLTVL.

This clonotype occurred many times. This chain connects TRBV7-9 to TRBJ1-6; 9 nucleotides align to TRBD1. Trimming removed 5 bases from V and 5 bases from J; junction bases left unmatched: 7. CDR1 is SEHNR and CDR2 is FQNEAQ in the germline V gene (reference sequence). This CDR3 region has 16 residues. The CDR3 DNA reads as TGTGCCAGCAGCCCACCAAGGACAGGGGATAATTCACCCCTCCACTTT. Its protein is CASSPPRTGDNSPLHF.

The chain joins TRBV7-6 to TRBJ2-1; D is ambiguous. The ends were cut back, 1 base at V and 4 bases at J, with 14 bases in the middle. The CDR3 sequence is 16 residues long. Germline V gene lookup returns CDR1 SGHVS and CDR2 FNYEAQ. This chain's CDR3 is CASSLVGDSDYNEQFF. The CDR3 bases are TGTGCCAGCAGCTTAGTCGGAGACTCAGATTACAATGAGCAGTTCTTC. The full variable domain, completed using reference TRBV7-6 and TRBJ2-1, is GAGVSQSPRYKVTKRGQDVALRCDPISGHVSLYWYRQALGQGPEFLTYFNYEAQQDKSGLPNDRFSAERPEGSISTLTIQRTEQRDSAMYRCASSLVGDSDYNEQFFGPGTRLTVL.

This clonotype was counted at least ten times. The chain employs TRBV4-3 and TRBJ2-1; TRBD2 agrees at 13 bases. This CDR3 comprises 15 residues. Germline assignment: CDR1 LGHNA and CDR2 YSLEER. V lost 0 bases and J lost 8; bases outside the gene matches: 1. The CDR3 spells CASSQDTSGRDEQFF. CDR3 coding DNA: TGCGCCAGCAGCCAAGATACTAGCGGGAGGGATGAGCAGTTCTTC.

This clonotype was observed a few times. The chain is built from TRBV20-1 and TRBJ2-7; TRBD1 agrees at 10 bases. The CDR3 is 13 residues long. J was trimmed by 7 bases and V by 4 bases; bases with no gene match: 7. From germline, CDR1 is DFQATT and CDR2 SNEGSKA (reference sequence). The DNA of the CDR3 is TGCAGTGCTACCGGGACAGGGGCAAAAGAGCAGTACTTC. Amino acid sequence: CSATGTGAKEQYF.

This clonotype appeared many times. This chain connects TRBV12-3 or TRBV12-4 to TRBJ2-7, with D hard to call. V lost 3 bases and J lost 0, with 9 bases in between. The CDR3 is made up of 14 amino acids. The CDR3 DNA follows: TGTGCCAGCAGTTTCTCTGGAAACTCCTACGAGCAGTACTTC. Translation gives CASSFSGNSYEQYF.

The chain couples TRBV24-1 to TRBJ2-7; weak D call: TRBD2 (5 bases). Trimming removed 4 bases from V and 0 bases from J, with 6 bases in between. CDR1 and CDR2 (germline): KGHDR, SFDVKD. CDR3 length: 13 residues. CDR3 sequence (DNA): TGTGCCACCAGTGAGGGGAGCTCCTACGAGCAGTACTTC. The encoded protein is CATSEGSSYEQYF.

This clonotype was seen more than once but under ten times. The chain employs TRBV5-1 and TRBJ2-1, with a possible D match to TRBD2 (6 bases). V was shortened by 0 bases and J by 0 bases, with 7 bases between the two germline ends. Germline V gene data show CDR1 as SGHRS and CDR2 as YFSETQ. The length of the CDR3 is 15 residues. DNA for the CDR3: TGCGCCAGCAGCTTGGTGCGGGACTCCTACAATGAGCAGTTCTTC. Translation: CASSLVRDSYNEQFF. Full variable domain (outside the CDR3, taken from reference TRBV5-1 and TRBJ2-1): KAGVTQTPRYLIKTRGQQVTLSCSPISGHRSVSWYQQTPGQGLQFLFEYFSETQRNKGNFPGRFSGRQFSNSRSEMNVSTLELGDSALYLCASSLVRDSYNEQFFGPGTRLTVL.

The rearrangement links TRBV6-5 to TRBJ2-7, with TRBD2 matching over 8 bases. V lost 2 bases to trimming and J lost 3 bases; unmatched junction nucleotides: 9. CDR1 MNHEY and CDR2 SVGAGI come from the germline V gene. The CDR3 totals 16 residues. This CDR3 is CASSYRPQAGGYEQYF. Written as DNA, the CDR3 is TGTGCCAGCAGTTACCGGCCCCAGGCGGGAGGCTACGAGCAGTACTTC.